Below are 21 T cell receptor beta chains sequenced from a single sample in a study of shared clonotypes between healthy human individuals. The protocol was immunoSEQ multiplex PCR, while the TCRdb copy is restricted to in-frame clones and leaves out a portion. The table records 2 million to 2.5 million clones, roughly 95% of them present only once. The naive CD8 population came from CD45RO-negative cells selected for CCR7, without terminally differentiated effector memory CD45RA+ cells. The sequenced sample was naive CD8+ T cells sorted from blood. The receptors come from a man aged 18 to 29 in good health.

V gene TRBV27 combines with J gene TRBJ2-1, with 8 bases matching TRBD1. Per the germline V gene, CDR1 is MNHEY and CDR2 is SMNVEV (reference sequence). The CDR3 extends over 15 amino acids. J lost 3 bases, V lost 5 bases, and 6 bases had no gene match. Here the CDR3 DNA reads TGTGCCAGCAGTAGAAGCACAGGGGGCTACAATGAGCAGTTCTTC. It yields the protein CASSRSTGGYNEQFF.

The chain combines TRBV5-4 with TRBJ2-4, with TRBD1 identical over 11 bases. CDR3 length: 15 amino acids. J gave up 7 bases and V 4 bases, and 7 bases lay outside the gene matches. Per the germline V gene, CDR1 is SGHNT and CDR2 is YYREEE (reference sequence). CDR3 loop: CASSPGTGGPNIQYF. CDR3 nucleotide sequence: TGTGCCAGCAGCCCTGGGACAGGGGGGCCTAACATTCAGTACTTC.

The rearrangement uses TRBV7-2 and TRBJ2-7; TRBD1 matches 9 bases. The V gene's germline CDR1 is SGHTA and CDR2 FQGNSA. V was pared by 1 base and J by 2 bases, with 6 bases of the junction left unmatched. There are 16 residues in the CDR3. The CDR3 here is CASSLGDGQGTYEQYF. CDR3 DNA: TGTGCCAGCAGCTTAGGGGACGGACAGGGGACCTACGAGCAGTACTTC. The variable domain in full, with the rest retrieved from reference TRBV7-2 and TRBJ2-7, is GAGVSQSPSNKVTEKGKDVELRCDPISGHTALYWYRQSLGQGLEFLIYFQGNSAPDKSGLPSDRFSAERTGGSVSTLTIQRTQQEDSAVYLCASSLGDGQGTYEQYFGPGTRLTVT.

The V call is TRBV5-1, the J call TRBJ1-1; D is unresolved. Germline V gives CDR1 SGHRS, CDR2 YFSETQ. The germline V and J ends were trimmed by 4 bases and 1 base, with 17 bases remaining between them. There are 16 residues in the CDR3. In DNA form, the CDR3 reads TGCGCCAGCAGCCCCGGACGGGAAGTCCGGAACACTGAAGCTTTCTTT. Encoded protein: CASSPGREVRNTEAFF.

The gene calls are TRBV4-1 and TRBJ2-5, with 7 bases lining up with TRBD1. CDR1 MGHRA and CDR2 YSYEKL come from the germline V gene. With 1 base clipped from V and 1 base from J, the junction kept 12 bases outside the gene matches. CDR3 length: 18 amino acids. Written as DNA, the CDR3 is TGCGCCAGCAGCCAAGCTCCCACGCCAAAGGGGGCCCAAGAGACCCAGTACTTC. This gives the protein CASSQAPTPKGAQETQYF.

J is TRBJ1-1 and V is TRBV19; the D is unclear. V gave up 11 bases and J gave up 6 bases, with 13 bases separating them. Germline-derived CDR1 and CDR2 are LNHDA and SQIVND (reference sequence). The CDR3 is made up of 11 amino acids. CDR3 sequence: CALRGRAEAFF. The CDR3, as DNA: TGTGCCCTTCGGGGTCGCGCTGAAGCTTTCTTT.

The V call is TRBV4-3, the J call TRBJ2-1; 14 nucleotides match TRBD2. CDR1 and CDR2 from the germline V gene are LGHNA and YSLEER. The length of the CDR3 is 15 residues. After removal of 4 bases from V and 10 bases from J, the junction contained 6 bases not matched to a gene. CDR3 in DNA: TGCGCCAGCAGCCTGGGACTAGCGGGAGCTGGGGAGCAGTTCTTC. It yields the protein CASSLGLAGAGEQFF.

V usage is TRBV6-5 and J usage is TRBJ1-1; a weak D match, TRBD1 (5 bases). This CDR3 is 13 amino acids long. Germline CDR1 MNHEY, CDR2 SVGAGI. With 6 bases removed from V and 6 bases from J, the gap between germline ends came to 14 bases. As DNA, the CDR3 is TGTGCCAGCAGGGTACGGGACCTCCCTGAAGCTTTCTTT. Translated: CASRVRDLPEAFF.

The genes are TRBV9 and TRBJ2-7; no firm D call. Germline CDR1 and CDR2: SGDLS and YYNGEE. The CDR3 runs to 13 residues. V was trimmed by 5 bases and J by 0 bases, leaving 9 bases between them. This CDR3 reads CASSPLSSYEQYF. The DNA of the CDR3 is TGTGCCAGCAGTCCCCTAAGCTCCTACGAGCAGTACTTC.

The rearrangement links TRBV9 to TRBJ2-7; 8 bases are a match to TRBD2. The CDR3 runs to 15 residues. The germline CDR1 and CDR2 sequences are SGDLS and YYNGEE. Trimming removed 4 bases from V and 5 bases from J; junction bases left unmatched: 11. The CDR3 protein is CASSLGGGRINEQYF. As DNA, the CDR3 is TGTGCCAGCAGCCTGGGGGGCGGGAGGATCAACGAGCAGTACTTC.

This chain links TRBV28 with TRBJ1-2, with 7 bases identical to TRBD1. The germline V gene has CDR1 MDHEN and CDR2 SYDVKM. The trim removed 6 bases at V and 4 bases at J, leaving 11 bases unmatched. There are 15 residues in the CDR3. This CDR3 reads CASSSRSRGSYGYTF. The CDR3 coding sequence is TGTGCCAGCAGCTCTCGGAGCAGGGGGTCCTATGGCTACACCTTC.

As for this clone: Additional DNA sequences in this sample encode the identical CDR3. The chain uses TRBV27 and TRBJ2-7, with D possibly being TRBD1 (6 bases). The CDR3 is 14 residues long. Trimming cost V 3 bases and J 1 base, with 10 bases left between them. The germline V gene encodes CDR1 MNHEY and CDR2 SMNVEV (reference sequence). The CDR3 reads CASSLTGPSYEQYF. The CDR3 nucleotides read TGTGCCAGCAGTTTGACAGGACCATCCTACGAGCAGTACTTC.

The chain couples TRBV30 to TRBJ2-7; D is perhaps TRBD2 (6 bases). Germline V gene sequence: CDR1 GTSNPN, CDR2 SVGIG (reference sequence). The CDR3 runs to 12 residues. Trimming stripped 2 bases from V and 4 bases from J, with 9 bases between. The CDR3 DNA reads TGTGCCTGGAGTACGGGGGTGTACGAGCAGTACTTC. This gives the protein CAWSTGVYEQYF.

The rearrangement links TRBV11-3 to TRBJ1-3; a possible D gene is TRBD1 (5 bases). V was clipped by 4 bases and J by 4 bases, with 11 bases between them. The CDR3 totals 14 residues. CDR1 is SGHNT and CDR2 is YENEEA in the germline V gene. The CDR3 nucleotides read TGTGCCAGCAGCTCCCCGGGGGTCGGAAACACCATATATTTT. It specifies CASSSPGVGNTIYF.

This rearrangement joins TRBV29-1 to TRBJ2-5; TRBD2 aligns across 11 bases. Germline V gene lookup returns CDR1 SQVTM and CDR2 ANQGSEA. The junction had 12 bases not matched to a gene; V was cut back by 5 bases and J by 4 bases. The CDR3 length is 16 residues. The CDR3 here is CSVSSGSGGAGETQYF. The CDR3 DNA is TGCAGCGTTAGCTCCGGTAGCGGGGGGGCCGGAGAGACCCAGTACTTC.

The chain uses TRBV6-4 and TRBJ2-6; D remains ambiguous. V was trimmed by 2 bases and J by 2 bases, leaving 4 bases between them. Germline V lookup: CDR1 MRHNA, CDR2 SNTAGT. The CDR3 consists of 14 residues. Written as DNA, the CDR3 is TGTGCCAGCAGTGACAGTGCTGGGGCCAACGTCCTGACTTTC. Translated, it gives CASSDSAGANVLTF.

This chain links TRBV4-1 with TRBJ2-1, with 7 bases aligning to TRBD2. The CDR3 totals 16 residues. Germline assignment: CDR1 MGHRA and CDR2 YSYEKL. The V gene end was trimmed by 4 bases and the J gene end by 4 bases; junction bases not matched to a gene: 10. CDR3 sequence reads: CASSPVAGEVYNEQFF. CDR3 nucleotides: TGCGCCAGCAGCCCCGTTGCGGGAGAGGTATACAATGAGCAGTTCTTC.

The chain joins TRBV2 to TRBJ2-2, with 7 nucleotides matching TRBD1. After removal of 6 bases from V and 5 bases from J, the junction contained 9 bases not matched to a gene. Germline CDR1 is SNHLY and CDR2 is FYNNEI. This CDR3 has 15 amino acids. The CDR3 region is CASRSTGVWTGELFF. The CDR3 DNA reads as TGTGCCAGCAGATCCACAGGGGTGTGGACCGGGGAGCTGTTTTTT.

Turning to this clone: This CDR3 is also generated by other DNA sequences in the sample. This sequence joins TRBV4-3 and TRBJ2-7, with D hard to call. In germline, CDR1 is LGHNA, CDR2 YSLEER. The germline V and J ends were trimmed by 4 bases and 0 bases, with 7 bases remaining between them. The CDR3 covers 13 residues. The CDR3 bases are TGCGCCAGCAGCCCGAGTCCCTCCTACGAGCAGTACTTC. This sequence encodes CASSPSPSYEQYF.

CDR3 DNA sequence: TGTGCCAGTAATGGGCCGGGGATGAACACTGAAGCTTTCTTT. It yields the protein CASNGPGMNTEAFF. V usage is TRBV19 and J usage is TRBJ1-1; D is unclear. Per germline, CDR1 LNHDA and CDR2 SQIVND (reference sequence). This CDR3 is built from 14 residues. V lost 7 bases and J 0 bases, leaving 12 bases between the germline ends.

Comment on this clone: The sample has other DNA sequences that encode this CDR3 too. The chain employs TRBV7-9 and TRBJ1-2; unclear D gene. The germline V and J ends were trimmed by 1 base and 6 bases, with 6 bases remaining between them. The CDR3 loop spans 12 amino acids. Germline CDR1 and CDR2: SEHNR and FQNEAQ (reference sequence). The CDR3 here is CASSLVLDGYTF. As DNA, the CDR3 is TGTGCCAGCAGCTTAGTCTTGGATGGCTACACCTTC. Variable domain in full (rest from reference TRBV7-9 and TRBJ1-2): DTGVSQNPRHKITKRGQNVTFRCDPISEHNRLYWYRQTLGQGPEFLTYFQNEAQLEKSRLLSDRFSAERPKGSFSTLEIQRTEQGDSAMYLCASSLVLDGYTFGSGTRLTVV.